This paragraph covers one T cell receptor beta chain sequence. There are 14 residues in the CDR3. Trimming removed 3 bases from V and 4 bases from J, with 14 bases in between. CDR1 is SGHRS and CDR2 is YFSETQ in the germline V gene. The data are from a study of cytotoxic CD8 clonotypes in ibrutinib-treated CLL. Using immunoSEQ multiplex PCR, the repertoire was profiled, and TCRdb retains in-frame clones only, with some absent. This sample yields more than 85,000 clones, of which roughly three quarters are seen a single time; approximately 25% belongs to the top ten. The sequence derives from a human donor with chronic lymphocytic leukemia. The chain has TRBV5-1 and TRBJ2-7; no clear D gene. This specimen consisted of PBMCs, obtained after 24 months of ibrutinib treatment. CDR3 sequence: CASSSGDTTYEQYF. The DNA for the CDR3 is TGCGCCAGCAGCTCTGGAGACACCACATACGAGCAGTACTTC.